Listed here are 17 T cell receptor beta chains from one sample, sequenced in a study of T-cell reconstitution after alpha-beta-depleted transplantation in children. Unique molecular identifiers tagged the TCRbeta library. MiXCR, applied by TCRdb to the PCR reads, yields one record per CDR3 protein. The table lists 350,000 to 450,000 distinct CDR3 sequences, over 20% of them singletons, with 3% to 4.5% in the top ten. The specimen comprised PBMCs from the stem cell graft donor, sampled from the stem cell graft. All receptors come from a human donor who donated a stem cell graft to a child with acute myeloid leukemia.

CDR3 loop: CSARAGLAAQETQYF. CDR3 bases: TGCAGTGCTAGGGCTGGACTAGCGGCACAAGAGACCCAGTACTTC. V gene TRBV20-1 combines with J gene TRBJ2-5; 10 positions agree with TRBD2. Germline values: CDR1 DFQATT, CDR2 SNEGSKA (reference sequence). J was trimmed by 2 bases and V by 3 bases; bases with no gene match: 6. The CDR3 contains 15 residues.

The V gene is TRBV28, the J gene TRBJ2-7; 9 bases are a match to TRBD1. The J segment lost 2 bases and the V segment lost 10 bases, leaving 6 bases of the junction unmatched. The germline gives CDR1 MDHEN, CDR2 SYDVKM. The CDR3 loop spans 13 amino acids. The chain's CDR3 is CATTGQGTYEQYF. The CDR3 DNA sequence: TGTGCCACCACGGGACAGGGAACCTACGAGCAGTACTTC.

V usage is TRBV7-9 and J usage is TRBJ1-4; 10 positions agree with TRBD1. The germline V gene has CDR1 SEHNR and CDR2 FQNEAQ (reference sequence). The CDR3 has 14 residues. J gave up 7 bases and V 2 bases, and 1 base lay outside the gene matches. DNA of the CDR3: TGTGCCAGCAGCTTACGGACAGGGGGTGAAAAACTGTTTTTT. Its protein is CASSLRTGGEKLFF.

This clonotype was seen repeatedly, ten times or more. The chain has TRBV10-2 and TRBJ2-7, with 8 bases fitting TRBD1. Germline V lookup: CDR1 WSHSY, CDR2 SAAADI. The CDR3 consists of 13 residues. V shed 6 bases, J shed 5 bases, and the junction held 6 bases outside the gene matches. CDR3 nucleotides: TGCGCCAGCAGGGACAGGGAACTCGACGAGCAGTACTTC. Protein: CASRDRELDEQYF.

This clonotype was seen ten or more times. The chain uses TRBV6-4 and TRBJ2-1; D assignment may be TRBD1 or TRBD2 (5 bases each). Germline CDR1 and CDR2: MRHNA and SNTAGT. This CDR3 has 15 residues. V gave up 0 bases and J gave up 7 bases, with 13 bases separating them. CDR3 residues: CASSDSARGDNEQFF. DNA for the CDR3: TGTGCCAGCAGTGACTCAGCGCGAGGGGATAATGAGCAGTTCTTC.

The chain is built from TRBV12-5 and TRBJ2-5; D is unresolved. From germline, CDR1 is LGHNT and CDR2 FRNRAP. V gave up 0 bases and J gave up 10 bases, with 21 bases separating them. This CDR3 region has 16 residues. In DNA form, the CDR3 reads TGTGCTAGTGGTTTGGTACTCCCCTTACGAGCGTGGGTCCAGTACTTC. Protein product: CASGLVLPLRAWVQYF.

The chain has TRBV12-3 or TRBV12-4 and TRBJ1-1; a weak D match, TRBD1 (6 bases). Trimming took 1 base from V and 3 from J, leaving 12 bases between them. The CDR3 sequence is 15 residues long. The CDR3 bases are TGTGCCAGCAGTTTAGAAGGGGGATTGCACACTGAAGCTTTCTTT. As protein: CASSLEGGLHTEAFF.

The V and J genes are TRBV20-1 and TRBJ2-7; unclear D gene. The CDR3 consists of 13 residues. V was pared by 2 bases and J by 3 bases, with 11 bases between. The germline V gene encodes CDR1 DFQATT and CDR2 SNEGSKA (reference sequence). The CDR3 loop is CSARRPDNYEQYF. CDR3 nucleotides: TGCAGTGCTAGACGTCCCGACAACTACGAGCAGTACTTC.

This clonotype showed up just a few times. The CDR3 nucleotides read TGCAGTTGCGACCTAGCGGGAGTCAAAAACATTCAGTACTTC. It is translated as CSCDLAGVKNIQYF. This rearrangement joins TRBV20-1 to TRBJ2-4; 10 bases fit TRBD2. Per germline, CDR1 DFQATT and CDR2 SNEGSKA (reference sequence). V lost 8 bases and J lost 3; bases outside the gene matches: 7. The CDR3 consists of 14 residues.

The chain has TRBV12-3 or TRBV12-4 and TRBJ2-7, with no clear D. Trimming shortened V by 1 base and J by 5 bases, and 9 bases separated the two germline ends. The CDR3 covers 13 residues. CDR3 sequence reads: CASSLGFQNEQYF. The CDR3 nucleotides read TGTGCCAGCAGTTTAGGTTTCCAGAACGAGCAGTACTTC.

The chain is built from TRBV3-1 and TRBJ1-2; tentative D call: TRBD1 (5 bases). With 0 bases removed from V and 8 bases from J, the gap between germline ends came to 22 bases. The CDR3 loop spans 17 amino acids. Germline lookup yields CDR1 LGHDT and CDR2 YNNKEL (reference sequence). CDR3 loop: CASSQDRGAIYKAGYTF. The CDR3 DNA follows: TGTGCCAGCAGCCAAGATAGGGGAGCGATATACAAAGCGGGCTACACCTTC.

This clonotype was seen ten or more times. The CDR3 sequence is CASSLRGPTSGRPLAQYF. DNA for the CDR3: TGTGCCAGCAGCTTAAGGGGGCCGACTAGCGGGAGGCCCCTGGCGCAGTATTTT. This sequence joins TRBV11-1 and TRBJ2-3; 13 bases are a match to TRBD2. The CDR3 is 18 amino acids. V dropped 2 bases and J dropped 10; count of bases not matched to a gene: 15. CDR1 and CDR2 (germline): SGHAT, FQDESV (reference sequence).

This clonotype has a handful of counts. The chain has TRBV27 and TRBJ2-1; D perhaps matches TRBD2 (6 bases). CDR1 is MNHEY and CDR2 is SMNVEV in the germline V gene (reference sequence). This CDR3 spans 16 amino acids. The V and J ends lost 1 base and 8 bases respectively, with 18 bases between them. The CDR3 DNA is TGTGCCAGCAGTTTATTAACTAGCCGGGGCACAGATGAGCAGTTCTTC. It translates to CASSLLTSRGTDEQFF.

In DNA, the CDR3 is TGCAGTGCTAGAGATGGGACCGCTAACATTCAGTACTTC. Its translation: CSARDGTANIQYF. The gene calls are TRBV20-1 and TRBJ2-4; D could derive from TRBD1 or TRBD2 (5 bases each). V was shortened by 0 bases and J by 7 bases, with 10 bases between the two germline ends. The CDR3 sequence is 13 residues long. Germline V gene sequence: CDR1 DFQATT, CDR2 SNEGSKA (reference sequence).

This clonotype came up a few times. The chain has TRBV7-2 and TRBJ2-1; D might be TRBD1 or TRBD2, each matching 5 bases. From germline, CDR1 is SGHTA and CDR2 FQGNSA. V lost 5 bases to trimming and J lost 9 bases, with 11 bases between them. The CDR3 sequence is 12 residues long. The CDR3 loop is CASSQGVLEQFF. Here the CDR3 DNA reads TGTGCCAGCAGCCAGGGAGTTCTTGAGCAGTTCTTC.

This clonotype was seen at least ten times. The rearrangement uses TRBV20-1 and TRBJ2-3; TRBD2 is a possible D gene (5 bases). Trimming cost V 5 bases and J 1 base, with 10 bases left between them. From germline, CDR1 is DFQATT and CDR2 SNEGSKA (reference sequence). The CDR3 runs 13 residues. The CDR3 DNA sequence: TGCAGTGCTCCACTAGTGGGCACAGATACGCAGTATTTT. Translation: CSAPLVGTDTQYF.

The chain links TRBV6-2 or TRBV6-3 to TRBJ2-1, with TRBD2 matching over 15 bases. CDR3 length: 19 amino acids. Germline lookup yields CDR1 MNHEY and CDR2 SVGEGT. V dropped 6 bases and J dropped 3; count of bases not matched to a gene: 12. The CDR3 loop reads CASSSIPGTSGRYYNEQFF. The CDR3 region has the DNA TGTGCCAGCAGCTCTATACCCGGGACTAGCGGGAGGTACTACAATGAGCAGTTCTTC.